These 3 T cell receptor beta chains came from one sample sequenced in a study of CD8 T cells in Susac syndrome. With random hexamers, 0.5 to 1 ug RNA was reverse transcribed. TCRdb re-called the immunoSEQ multiplex PCR reads with MiXCR, one entry per CDR3 protein. The data hold around 150,000 distinct CDR3 sequences, with around 94% observed a single time. The sample consisted of CD4+ T cells from PBMCs. These receptors came from a human donor in good health.

To note about this clonotype: A read error may account for a junction end that differs from germline. The rearrangement uses TRBV20-1 and TRBJ1-5; no clear D. Germline CDR1 reads DFQATT; CDR2 reads SNEGSKA (reference sequence). The CDR3 sequence is 13 residues long. The CDR3 loop is CSASRGGGGAQHF. The CDR3 DNA is TGCAGCGCTAGTCGTGGAGGTGGTGGGGCCCAGCATTTT.

The chain links TRBV29-1 to TRBJ1-1; D is possibly TRBD1 (5 bases). CDR3 size: 11 residues. The germline V and J ends were trimmed by 7 bases and 4 bases, with 10 bases remaining between them. Per germline, CDR1 SQVTM and CDR2 ANQGSEA. CDR3 DNA sequence: TGCAGCGCAAAGGGGACCACTGAAGCTTTCTTT. Translated, it gives CSAKGTTEAFF. Full variable domain (remainder filled in from reference TRBV29-1 and TRBJ1-1): SAVISQKPSRDICQRGTSLTIQCQVDSQVTMMFWYRQQPGQSLTLIATANQGSEATYESGFVIDKFPISRPNLTFSTLTVSNMSPEDSSIYLCSAKGTTEAFFGQGTRLTVV.

The genes are TRBV7-2 and TRBJ1-3; D uncertain. The CDR3 loop spans 15 amino acids. V lost 5 bases and J 0 bases, leaving 11 bases between the germline ends. Per the germline V gene, CDR1 is SGHTA and CDR2 is FQGNSA. This CDR3 is CASSPRESSGNTIYF. The DNA for the CDR3 is TGTGCCAGCAGCCCCCGAGAGAGCTCTGGAAACACCATATATTTT.